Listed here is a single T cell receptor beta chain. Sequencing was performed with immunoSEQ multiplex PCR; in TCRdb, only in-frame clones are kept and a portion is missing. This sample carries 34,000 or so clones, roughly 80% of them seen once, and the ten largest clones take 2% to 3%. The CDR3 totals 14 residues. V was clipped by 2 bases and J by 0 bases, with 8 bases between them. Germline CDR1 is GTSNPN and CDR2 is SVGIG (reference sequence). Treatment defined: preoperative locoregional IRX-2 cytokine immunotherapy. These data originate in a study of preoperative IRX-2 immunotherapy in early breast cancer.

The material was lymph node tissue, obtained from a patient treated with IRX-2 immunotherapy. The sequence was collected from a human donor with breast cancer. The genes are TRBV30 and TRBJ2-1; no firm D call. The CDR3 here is CAWSPGPSYNEQFF. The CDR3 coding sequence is TGTGCCTGGAGTCCCGGTCCCTCCTACAATGAGCAGTTCTTC.